The clone carrying this TCR beta chain was picked up a small number of times. What it binds is unknown. The data belong to a study of blood T cells in healthy people across ages. General study points: Higher diversity and more naive CD4+ cells were features of long-lived donors, compared to aged donors.

The sample providers were healthy Caucasian people from Russia, aged about 6 to 90. Drawn from each donor were around 9.1 milliliters of peripheral blood. This CDR3 contains 12 residues. Germline V gene lookup returns CDR1 LGHDT and CDR2 YNNKEL (reference sequence). A sample-barcoded 5' primer and a J-beta primer mix were used in a second PCR of about 7 to 11 cycles. TCRdb analysed the 5' RACE reads with MiXCR anew, one entry per CDR3 protein. Among fewer than 1,000,000 distinct CDR3 sequences listed, about half were seen once. Sample: blood. The clonotype was recovered from a man of 80 years or more in good health. The chain combines TRBV3-1 with TRBJ2-5, with TRBD2 as a possible D gene (5 bases). TRBJ2-7 matches the DNA end more closely, so the J call is doubtful. The CDR3 DNA sequence: TGTGCCAGCAGCTTGCCCGGAGGCGAGCAGTACTTC. Translation: CASSLPGGEQYF.